Listed below are T cell receptor beta chains from one sample, sequenced in a study of T cell repertoires in cytomegalovirus infection. TCRdb fed the reads into MiXCR, producing one record per CDR3 protein. Among a few hundred thousand distinct CDR3 sequences listed, 15% to 20% were seen once. The sequencing sample was made of PBMCs. These receptor sequences come from a human donor in good health (CMV status not recorded). Some clones in this sample may be carry-over from other donors' samples. Both conserved end residues are part of each CDR3. Each record gives: J gene, clone size, D gene, V gene, CDR3 DNA, CDR3 protein. D genes are given only for firm matches. Clone size, where shown, is once, few, many, or a class for clones that have expanded.

TRBJ1-2 few TRBD1 TRBV12-5 TGTGCTAGTGGTTCCCCCCGGGACAGGGTGCATGGCTACACCTTC CASGSPRDRVHGYTF
TRBJ2-3 few TRBD1 TRBV7-7 TGTGCCAGCAGCTCCCACCCGGGACAGGCTCAGTATTTT CASSSHPGQAQYF
TRBJ2-3 few TRBD2 TRBV20-1 TGCAGTGCTAGCTCCCCGGGGGGTAGCGTGGCAGATACGCAGTATTTT CSASSPGGSVADTQYF
TRBJ2-3 many . TRBV7-2 TGTGCCAGCAGCACCGCCCTAGCAGTCAGCACAGATACGCAGTATTTT CASSTALAVSTDTQYF
TRBJ1-6 . . TRBV20-1 TGCAGTGCTAGAGATCGTGGGGTCGGTTCACCCCTCCACTTT CSARDRGVGSPLHF
TRBJ1-4 many TRBD1 TRBV7-2 TGTGCCAGCAGCTCCGGGACAGGACGAAATGAAAAACTGTTTTTT CASSSGTGRNEKLFF
TRBJ2-2 many TRBD1 TRBV10-2 TGCGCCAGCACGTTGCAGGGGGAATCCGGGGAGCTGTTTTTT CASTLQGESGELFF
TRBJ2-3 . . TRBV5-6 TGTGCCAGCAGCTTGGCACGGCCTCCCCCAGATACGCAGTATTTT CASSLARPPPDTQYF
TRBJ1-4 . TRBD1 TRBV7-2 TGTGCCAGCAGCTTACAGGGGGCAGGTGAAAAACTGTTTTTT CASSLQGAGEKLFF
TRBJ1-5 . . TRBV12-3/TRBV12-4 TGTGCCAGCATGTCCGGGTTTAGTCAGCCCCAGCATTTT CASMSGFSQPQHF
TRBJ2-7 many . TRBV28 TGTGCCAGCAGTTTGCGGCTCGGGACCTACGAGCAGTACTTC CASSLRLGTYEQYF
TRBJ2-5 many TRBD1 TRBV7-2 TGTGCCAGCAGCTTTGACTCAGGGGGCTCTTCGGAGACCCAGTACTTC CASSFDSGGSSETQYF
TRBJ2-2 few . TRBV28 TGTGCCAGCAGTTACACAGGAGGTCTTACCGGGGAGCTGTTTTTT CASSYTGGLTGELFF
TRBJ2-1 few . TRBV20-1 TGCAGTGCAGGCAGGCTGTCGGGGTCCAATGAGCAGTTCTTC CSAGRLSGSNEQFF
TRBJ2-1 . . TRBV15 TGTGCCACCACCATGGGGTGGCCGAGCAATGAGCAGTTCTTC CATTMGWPSNEQFF
TRBJ1-6 many TRBD1 TRBV10-3 TGTGCCATCACCCCCGGACAGGGAGGGAATTCACCCCTCCACTTT CAITPGQGGNSPLHF
TRBJ2-5 . TRBD2 TRBV10-3 TGTGCCATCAAGGGAGGGGCCCAAGAGACCCAGTACTTC CAIKGGAQETQYF
TRBJ2-2 few TRBD2 TRBV12-5 TGTGCTAGTGGTTTGGCCGCCCTAGCGGGAAGGGGCGGGGAGCTGTTTTTT CASGLAALAGRGGELFF